Sequencing of this TCR beta chain was carried out in a study of neurological immune-mediated disorders. Findings and limits, study-wide: None of the CDR3 amino acid sequences of expanded clones recurred across subjects, suggesting private repertoires in all groups.

cDNA was made by 5'RACE with 10-nucleotide random UMIs. Via MiXCR, TCRdb re-called the 5' RACE reads, giving one row per CDR3 protein. The sample lists 44,000 or so distinct CDR3 sequences, about 6% occurring once. This clonotype has at least ten counts. The antigen is not known. Libraries from sorted cells used approximately 940,000 T cells (CD4+ or CD8+). Trimming removed 5 bases from V and 2 bases from J; junction bases left unmatched: 6. The germline gives CDR1 SGHTA, CDR2 FQGNSA. CDR3 size: 14 residues. The genes are TRBV7-2 and TRBJ2-7, with 7 bases that match TRBD1. The specimen sequenced was CD4+ T cells from blood. This sequence was found in a woman in her 40s in good health. CDR3 sequence (DNA): TGTGCCAGCAGCGAAACGGGACAGACCTACGAGCAGTACTTC. Its protein is CASSETGQTYEQYF.